This T cell receptor beta chain was identified during a study of blood T cells in healthy people across ages. A second PCR of about 7 to 12 cycles used a sample-barcoded 5' primer and a J-beta primer mix. A tag from a template-switch adaptor with 12 random nucleotides marked each cDNA molecule. Per-sample output comprised a minimum of 3 million paired-end reads containing CDR3. From the 5' RACE reads, TCRdb called clonotypes with MiXCR, one entry per CDR3 protein. The sample has some 1 million distinct CDR3 sequences; around 45% are singletons. PBMCs, at least 6 million per sample, were isolated. The CDR3 totals 14 residues. Per the germline V gene, CDR1 is MNHNS and CDR2 is SASEGT. The junction had 5 bases not matched to a gene; V was cut back by 6 bases and J by 2 bases.

The sequence came from a woman aged 60-70 years in good health. Sequencing was performed on blood. This sequence joins TRBV6-1 and TRBJ1-2; 8 positions match TRBD1. In DNA, the CDR3 is TGTGCCAGCAGAGACAGGGGCGACAACTATGGCTACACCTTC. Its translation: CASRDRGDNYGYTF.